This T cell receptor beta chain was sequenced for a study of identical twins. The V gene end was trimmed by 5 bases and the J gene end by 7 bases; junction bases not matched to a gene: 11. The CDR3 runs to 15 residues. Germline lookup yields CDR1 DFQATT and CDR2 SNEGSKA (reference sequence). TCRdb itself ran the 5' RACE reads through MiXCR, one entry per CDR3 protein. The sample holds over 200,000 distinct CDR3 sequences, approximately 10% seen once. This clonotype was counted ten times or more. This sequence originates from a man aged 45 to 65 in good health. The rearrangement uses TRBV20-1 and TRBJ2-2; 9 nucleotides align to TRBD2. Sequenced material: memory T cells sorted from blood. The CDR3 sequence: CSAPAARGGIGELFF. CDR3 nucleotides: TGCAGTGCTCCTGCGGCGCGGGGGGGAATCGGGGAGCTGTTTTTT.